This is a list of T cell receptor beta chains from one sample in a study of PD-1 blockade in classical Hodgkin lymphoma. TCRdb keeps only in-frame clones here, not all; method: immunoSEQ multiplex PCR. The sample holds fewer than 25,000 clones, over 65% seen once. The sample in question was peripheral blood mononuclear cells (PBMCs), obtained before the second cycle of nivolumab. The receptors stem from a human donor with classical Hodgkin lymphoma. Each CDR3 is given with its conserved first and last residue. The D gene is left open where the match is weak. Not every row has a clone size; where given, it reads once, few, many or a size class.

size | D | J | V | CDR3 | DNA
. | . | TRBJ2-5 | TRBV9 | CASSVGLPRSGVGRQETQYF | TGTGCCAGCAGCGTAGGACTACCAAGGTCCGGAGTTGGTCGCCAAGAGACCCAGTACTTC
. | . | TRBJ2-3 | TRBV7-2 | CASTRGVHRTDTQYF | TGTGCCAGCACCCGAGGGGTTCACCGCACAGATACGCAGTATTTT
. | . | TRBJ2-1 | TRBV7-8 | CASTLFGGGGYNEQFF | TGTGCCAGCACCTTGTTTGGGGGAGGGGGGTACAATGAGCAGTTCTTC
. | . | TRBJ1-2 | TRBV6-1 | CATPRVYYGYTF | TGTGCCACACCCAGGGTTTACTATGGCTACACCTTC
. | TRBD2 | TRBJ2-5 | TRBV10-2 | CASRQFSGTPTQYF | TGCGCCAGTAGACAGTTTAGCGGGACGCCGACCCAGTACTTC
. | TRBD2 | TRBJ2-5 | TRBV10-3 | CATAGAGSRDPQETQYF | TGTGCCACCGCGGGAGCGGGCTCTAGGGACCCCCAAGAGACCCAGTACTTC
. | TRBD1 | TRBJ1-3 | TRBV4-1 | CASSQPTGDGNTIYF | TGCGCCAGCAGCCAACCGACAGGGGACGGAAACACCATATATTTT
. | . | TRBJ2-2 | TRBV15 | CATSRPKGIRVELIPDTGELFF | TGTGCCACCAGCAGACCCAAGGGCATCCGGGTGGAACTAATCCCGGACACCGGGGAGCTGTTTTTT
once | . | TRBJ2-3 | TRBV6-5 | CASSYGTDTDTQYF | TGTGCCAGCAGTTACGGGACTGACACAGATACGCAGTATTTT
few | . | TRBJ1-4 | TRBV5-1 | CASSVEGATNEKLFF | TGCGCCAGCAGCGTAGAGGGGGCAACTAATGAAAAACTGTTTTTT
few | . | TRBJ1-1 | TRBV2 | CASSDEMNTEAFF | TGTGCCAGCAGTGACGAGATGAACACTGAAGCTTTCTTT
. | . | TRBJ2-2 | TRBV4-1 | CASSQRRDPSNTGELFF | TGCGCCAGCAGCCAGAGAAGGGACCCCTCGAACACCGGGGAGCTGTTTTTT
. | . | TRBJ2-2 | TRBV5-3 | CARSFRSGGELFF | TGTGCCAGAAGCTTTAGGTCGGGCGGGGAGCTGTTTTTT
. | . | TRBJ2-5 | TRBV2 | CASSEPRDGTQYF | TGTGCCAGCAGTGAACCCCGGGATGGGACCCAGTACTTC
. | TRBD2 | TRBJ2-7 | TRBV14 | CASSQAASGRGEQYF | TGTGCCAGCAGCCAAGCCGCTAGCGGGAGGGGCGAGCAGTACTTC
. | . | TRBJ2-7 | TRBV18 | CASSPGGQAYEQYF | TGTGCCAGCTCACCAGGCGGGCAAGCCTACGAGCAGTACTTC
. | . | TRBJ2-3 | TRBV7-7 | CASSFMVADTQYF | TGTGCTAGCAGCTTTATGGTAGCAGATACGCAGTATTTT
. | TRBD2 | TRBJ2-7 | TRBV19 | CASSIGSGSYEQYF | TGTGCCAGTAGTATAGGGAGCGGGAGCTACGAGCAGTACTTC
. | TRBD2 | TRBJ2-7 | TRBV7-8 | CASSRGTSGSRNEQYF | TGTGCCAGCAGCCGAGGGACTAGCGGGAGTCGCAACGAGCAGTACTTC
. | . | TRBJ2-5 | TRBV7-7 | CASSRGWKETQYF | TGTGCTAGCAGTCGGGGGTGGAAAGAGACCCAGTACTTC
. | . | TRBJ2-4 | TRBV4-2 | CASSQLGELKNIQYF | TGTGCCAGCAGCCAGCTAGGAGAACTCAAAAACATTCAGTACTTC
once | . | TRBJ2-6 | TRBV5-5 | CASSLGGGSYSGANVLTF | TGTGCCAGCAGCTTGGGAGGGGGATCCTACTCTGGGGCCAACGTCCTGACTTTC
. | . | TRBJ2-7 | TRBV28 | CASSPKFYEQYF | TGTGCCAGCAGCCCGAAATTCTACGAGCAGTACTTC
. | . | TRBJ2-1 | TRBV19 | CASSIQRTTPPEQFF | TGTGCCAGTAGTATACAAAGGACAACCCCCCCAGAGCAGTTCTTC
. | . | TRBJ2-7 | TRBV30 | CAWSGLRVDEQYF | TGTGCCTGGAGTGGGTTAAGGGTCGACGAGCAGTACTTC
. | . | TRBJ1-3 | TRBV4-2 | CASSQENSLSGNTIYF | TGTGCCAGCAGCCAAGAAAACAGCCTCTCTGGAAACACCATATATTTT
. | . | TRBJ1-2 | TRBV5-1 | CASATDNYGYTF | TGCGCCAGCGCGACAGATAACTATGGCTACACCTTC
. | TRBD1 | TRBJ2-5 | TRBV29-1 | CSVDRGRETQYF | TGCAGCGTAGACAGGGGGCGAGAGACCCAGTACTTC
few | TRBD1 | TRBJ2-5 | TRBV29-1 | CSVEFGQGGRETQYF | TGCAGCGTTGAATTCGGACAGGGGGGACGAGAGACCCAGTACTTC
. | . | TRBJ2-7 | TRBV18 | CASSRNYQTYEQYF | TGTGCCAGCTCTCGGAACTACCAAACCTACGAGCAGTACTTC
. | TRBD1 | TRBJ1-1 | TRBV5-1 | CASRRDREFEAFF | TGCGCCAGCAGGAGGGACAGGGAATTTGAAGCTTTCTTT
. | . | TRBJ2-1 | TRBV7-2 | CASSKQSLSSNEQFF | TGTGCCAGCAGCAAACAAAGTCTGAGTTCTAACGAGCAGTTCTTC
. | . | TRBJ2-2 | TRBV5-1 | CASSLSQGGTGELFF | TGCGCCAGCAGCTTGTCACAGGGTGGCACCGGGGAGCTGTTTTTT
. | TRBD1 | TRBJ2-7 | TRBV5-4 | CASTSLDRGSNEQYF | TGTGCCAGTACTAGTTTGGACAGGGGTTCCAACGAGCAGTACTTC
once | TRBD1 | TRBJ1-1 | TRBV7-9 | CASISRDSYTEAFF | TGTGCCAGCATCTCTAGGGACAGCTACACTGAAGCTTTCTTT
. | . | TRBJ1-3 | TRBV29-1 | CSVVISGNTIYF | TGCAGCGTTGTAATCTCTGGAAACACCATATATTTT
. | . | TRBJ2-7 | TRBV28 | CASSSPSYEQYF | TGTGCCAGCAGTTCCCCTTCCTACGAGCAGTACTTC
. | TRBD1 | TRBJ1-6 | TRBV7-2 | CASSPRTGRGSPLHF | TGTGCCAGCAGCCCGAGGACAGGTCGTGGTTCACCCCTCCACTTT
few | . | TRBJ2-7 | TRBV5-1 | CASSPSQSTYEQYF | TGCGCCAGCAGCCCATCCCAGTCGACCTACGAGCAGTACTTC
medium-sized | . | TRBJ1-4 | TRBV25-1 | CASSDLRRGNEKLFF | TGTGCCAGCAGTGACCTCAGGCGTGGTAATGAAAAACTGTTTTTT
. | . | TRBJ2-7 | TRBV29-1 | CSVRDNSYEQYF | TGCAGCGTCCGGGACAACTCCTACGAGCAGTACTTC
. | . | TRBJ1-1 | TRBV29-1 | CSVRYHLNTEAFF | TGCAGCGTTCGCTACCACCTGAACACTGAAGCTTTCTTT
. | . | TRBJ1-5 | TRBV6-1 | CASSEAGRNQPQHF | TGTGCCAGCAGTGAAGCAGGGCGGAATCAGCCCCAGCATTTT
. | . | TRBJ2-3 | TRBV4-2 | CASSQDSGIGTDTQYF | TGTGCCAGCAGCCAGGATAGCGGTATAGGCACAGATACGCAGTATTTT
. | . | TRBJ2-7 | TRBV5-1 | CASSLVGGPYEQYF | TGCGCCAGCAGCTTGGTGGGGGGTCCCTACGAGCAGTACTTC
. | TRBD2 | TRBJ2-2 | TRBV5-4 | CASSLGLSGSRTGELFF | TGTGCCAGCAGCTTGGGGCTTAGCGGGAGTCGTACCGGGGAGCTGTTTTTT
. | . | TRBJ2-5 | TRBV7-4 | CASSSTGRGETQYF | TGTGCCAGCAGCTCGACAGGTCGAGGGGAGACCCAGTACTTC
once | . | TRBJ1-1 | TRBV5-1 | CASSETSGLSGTEAFF | TGCGCCAGCAGCGAGACCTCGGGACTCTCAGGGACTGAAGCTTTCTTT
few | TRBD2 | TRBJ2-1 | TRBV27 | CASSLGLAGKQFF | TGTGCCAGCAGTTTAGGGCTAGCGGGAAAGCAGTTCTTC
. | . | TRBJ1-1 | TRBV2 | CASSELMNTEAFF | TGTGCCAGCAGTGAGCTCATGAACACTGAAGCTTTCTTT
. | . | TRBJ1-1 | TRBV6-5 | CASSYAAGNTEAFF | TGTGCCAGCAGTTACGCCGCCGGAAACACTGAAGCTTTCTTT
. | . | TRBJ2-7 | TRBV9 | CASSVVGYGEQYF | TGTGCCAGCAGCGTAGTTGGGTACGGCGAGCAGTACTTC